This T cell receptor beta chain stems from a study of vaccination and CD4 T cells after COVID-19. About the research overall: The makeup of the convalescents was six males and four females, two of them Hispanic. Post-vaccine sampling followed dose two by a median roughly 76 days (range 14 to 241). The authors gave control cultures a CEFX pool, an HIV-1 Nef pool, or no peptide.

The germline CDR1 and CDR2 sequences are MNHEY and SVGEGT. CDR3 length: 12 residues. Trimming removed 9 bases from V and 3 bases from J; junction bases left unmatched: 2. To note about this clonotype: What it binds is unknown.

Sequence data for DNA of cultured CD4+ T cells were generated by the Oncomine TCR Beta short-read assay. TCRdb processed the PCR reads anew with MiXCR; each CDR3 protein has one entry. The table shows 20,000 to 25,000 distinct CDR3 sequences, with 42% occurring only once. Specified time point: late sampling 161 to 241 days after vaccination in a few convalescent patients. Treatment given: approximately nine-day PBMC culture with coronavirus spike peptide pools or control peptides (ViraFEST assay). This sample comprised CD4+ T cells from blood, cultured in vitro, obtained about 7 months after SARS-CoV-2 vaccination. This chain uses TRBV6-2 or TRBV6-3 with TRBJ1-2, with 9 bases matching TRBD1. The clonotype comes from a human donor who had recovered from COVID-19. The CDR3 here is CARGTGYYGYTF. The CDR3 DNA reads as TGTGCCAGGGGGACAGGGTACTATGGCTACACCTTC.